Listed below are T cell receptor beta chains from one sample, sequenced in a study of brain T cells in children with intractable seizures. Assay: immunoSEQ multiplex PCR; the TCRdb copy retains only in-frame clones and omits some. The sample holds about 350,000 clones, about 93% seen once. This sample comprised peripheral blood, obtained less than 6 months after surgery. All receptors come from a boy in the first two years of life with tuberous sclerosis and intractable seizures. CDR3s include the opening cysteine and the closing phenylalanine or tryptophan. A D gene is named only where the DNA matches it firmly. A row's size may be missing; if present it is once, few, many or a size class.

J: TRBJ2-3; size: -; V: TRBV5-1; D: -; CDR3: CASSLGTGIGTDTQYF; DNA: TGCGCCAGCAGCTTGGGAACAGGGATAGGCACAGATACGCAGTATTTT
J: TRBJ2-7; size: -; V: TRBV2; D: TRBD2; CDR3: CASSGTSGYEQYF; DNA: TGTGCCAGCAGTGGGACTAGCGGCTACGAGCAGTACTTC
J: TRBJ2-7; size: -; V: TRBV10-2; D: TRBD1; CDR3: CASARQGTYEQYF; DNA: TGCGCCAGCGCCCGACAGGGGACCTACGAGCAGTACTTC
J: TRBJ1-2; size: few; V: TRBV29-1; D: -; CDR3: CSVTPQGSYGYTF; DNA: TGCAGCGTTACTCCTCAGGGCAGCTATGGCTACACCTTC
J: TRBJ2-7; size: -; V: TRBV12-3/TRBV12-4; D: -; CDR3: CASSFALSYEQYF; DNA: TGTGCCAGCAGTTTCGCTCTATCCTACGAGCAGTACTTC
J: TRBJ2-1; size: -; V: TRBV15; D: TRBD2; CDR3: CATSTPIELAGTDEQFF; DNA: TGTGCCACCAGCACACCCATTGAGCTAGCGGGAACAGATGAGCAGTTCTTC
J: TRBJ2-7; size: -; V: TRBV13; D: TRBD2; CDR3: CASSLIPSGGVYEQYF; DNA: TGTGCCAGCAGCTTAATTCCTAGCGGGGGGGTCTACGAGCAGTACTTC
J: TRBJ2-3; size: -; V: TRBV5-8; D: TRBD2; CDR3: CASSWGLAGGADTQYF; DNA: TGTGCCAGCAGCTGGGGGCTAGCGGGAGGGGCAGATACGCAGTATTTT
J: TRBJ1-3; size: -; V: TRBV6-5; D: -; CDR3: CASSPQRLGNTIYF; DNA: TGTGCCAGCAGTCCCCAGAGACTGGGAAACACCATATATTTT
J: TRBJ2-7; size: -; V: TRBV5-4; D: -; CDR3: CASSLTEGSPQQYF; DNA: TGTGCCAGCAGCTTGACCGAGGGCAGCCCCCAGCAGTACTTC
J: TRBJ2-1; size: -; V: TRBV5-4; D: TRBD2; CDR3: CASSIETGLGPTYNEQFF; DNA: TGTGCCAGCAGCATTGAAACCGGACTAGGGCCGACCTACAATGAGCAGTTCTTC
J: TRBJ1-2; size: -; V: TRBV9; D: TRBD1; CDR3: CASSGDRGRNYGYTF; DNA: TGTGCCAGCAGCGGCGACAGGGGGAGGAACTATGGCTACACCTTC
J: TRBJ2-7; size: -; V: TRBV7-8; D: TRBD2; CDR3: CASSRGTNEQYF; DNA: TGTGCCAGCAGCAGAGGGACTAACGAGCAGTACTTC
J: TRBJ1-2; size: -; V: TRBV4-2; D: -; CDR3: CASSQDVAAYYGYTF; DNA: TGTGCCAGCAGCCAAGATGTAGCGGCCTACTATGGCTACACCTTC
J: TRBJ2-3; size: -; V: TRBV12-5; D: -; CDR3: CASGPSSGTVTDTQYF; DNA: TGTGCTAGTGGTCCCTCGTCAGGGACTGTCACAGATACGCAGTATTTT
J: TRBJ1-2; size: -; V: TRBV3-1/TRBV3-2; D: -; CDR3: CASSPSPGYYGYTF; DNA: TGTGCCAGCAGCCCGAGCCCGGGATACTATGGCTACACCTTC
J: TRBJ2-3; size: -; V: TRBV4-1; D: -; CDR3: CASSQDRGLLGTDTQYF; DNA: TGCGCCAGCAGCCAAGATAGAGGGCTCCTAGGAACAGATACGCAGTATTTT
J: TRBJ1-6; size: -; V: TRBV3-1/TRBV3-2; D: TRBD1; CDR3: CASSHRDSKSPLHF; DNA: TGTGCCAGCAGCCACCGGGACAGTAAGTCACCCCTCCACTTT
J: TRBJ2-1; size: -; V: TRBV27; D: TRBD2; CDR3: CASSLAGGGDEQFF; DNA: TGTGCCAGCAGTTTAGCGGGAGGGGGGGATGAGCAGTTCTTC
J: TRBJ1-1; size: -; V: TRBV27; D: -; CDR3: CASSSDGEAFF; DNA: TGTGCCAGCAGTTCTGACGGGGAAGCTTTCTTT
J: TRBJ2-1; size: -; V: TRBV7-2; D: -; CDR3: CASSIPGLYNEQFF; DNA: TGTGCCAGCAGCATACCGGGACTTTACAATGAGCAGTTCTTC
J: TRBJ1-1; size: once; V: TRBV6-5; D: -; CDR3: CASRLGGSEAFF; DNA: TGTGCCAGCAGGTTGGGGGGCTCTGAAGCTTTCTTT
J: TRBJ1-4; size: -; V: TRBV6-1; D: -; CDR3: CASSERADEKLFF; DNA: TGTGCCAGCAGTGAAAGGGCAGATGAAAAACTGTTTTTT
J: TRBJ2-7; size: -; V: TRBV27; D: TRBD2; CDR3: CASSRLEAGGPYEQYF; DNA: TGTGCCAGCAGCCGGTTGGAGGCGGGGGGCCCCTACGAGCAGTACTTC
J: TRBJ1-2; size: -; V: TRBV4-1; D: -; CDR3: CASSQDPTGSYGYTF; DNA: TGCGCCAGCAGCCAAGACCCTACAGGGTCTTATGGCTACACCTTC
J: TRBJ2-7; size: -; V: TRBV30; D: TRBD2; CDR3: CAWSQPSGRLYEQYF; DNA: TGTGCCTGGTCACAGCCTAGCGGGAGACTTTACGAGCAGTACTTC
J: TRBJ2-2; size: once; V: TRBV9; D: TRBD2; CDR3: CASSVGSSGFFRELFF; DNA: TGTGCCAGCAGCGTAGGGTCTAGCGGTTTCTTCCGGGAGCTGTTTTTT
J: TRBJ2-2; size: -; V: TRBV6-6; D: -; CDR3: CASSYGGNTGELFF; DNA: TGTGCCAGCAGTTACGGCGGGAACACCGGGGAGCTGTTTTTT
J: TRBJ2-3; size: once; V: TRBV7-9; D: TRBD1; CDR3: CASSFIGGPDTQYF; DNA: TGTGCCAGCAGCTTTATAGGGGGCCCAGATACGCAGTATTTT
J: TRBJ2-7; size: few; V: TRBV7-9; D: TRBD1; CDR3: CASSSGTGEQYF; DNA: TGTGCCAGCAGCTCCGGGACAGGCGAGCAGTACTTC
J: TRBJ2-1; size: -; V: TRBV9; D: -; CDR3: CASSVGLGGPAGEQFF; DNA: TGTGCCAGCAGCGTAGGTCTCGGGGGGCCTGCCGGTGAGCAGTTCTTC
J: TRBJ2-7; size: -; V: TRBV4-2; D: -; CDR3: CASSQELAGGLAYEQYF; DNA: TGTGCCAGCAGCCAAGAATTGGCCGGGGGGCTTGCGTACGAGCAGTACTTC
J: TRBJ2-7; size: -; V: TRBV29-1; D: TRBD2; CDR3: CSVEDPAGEAYEQYF; DNA: TGCAGCGTTGAAGATCCAGCGGGGGAGGCCTACGAGCAGTACTTC
J: TRBJ2-1; size: -; V: TRBV5-8; D: TRBD2; CDR3: CASSPWTSGGALDEQFF; DNA: TGTGCCAGCAGCCCCTGGACTAGCGGGGGGGCATTAGATGAGCAGTTCTTC
J: TRBJ2-5; size: -; V: TRBV10-2; D: -; CDR3: CASSSGTLPHTQYF; DNA: TGCGCCAGCAGCTCTGGGACGCTGCCCCATACCCAGTACTTC
J: TRBJ2-1; size: -; V: TRBV30; D: -; CDR3: CAWSGIRSSYNEQFF; DNA: TGTGCCTGGAGTGGAATAAGGAGCTCCTACAATGAGCAGTTCTTC
J: TRBJ2-5; size: -; V: TRBV2; D: -; CDR3: CASLEPALGTQYF; DNA: TGTGCCAGCCTGGAGCCGGCGTTAGGGACCCAGTACTTC
J: TRBJ2-1; size: -; V: TRBV19; D: -; CDR3: CASSITRGVFSYNEQFF; DNA: TGTGCCAGTAGTATAACGCGCGGGGTTTTTTCCTACAATGAGCAGTTCTTC
J: TRBJ2-2; size: -; V: TRBV6-5; D: -; CDR3: CASSYSWRDTGELFF; DNA: TGTGCCAGCAGTTATTCGTGGAGGGACACCGGGGAGCTGTTTTTT
J: TRBJ1-5; size: -; V: TRBV19; D: TRBD1; CDR3: CASSTPGTGGNQPQHF; DNA: TGTGCCAGTAGTACCCCCGGGACAGGGGGCAATCAGCCCCAGCATTTT
J: TRBJ1-4; size: -; V: TRBV27; D: -; CDR3: CASSLTRNEKLFF; DNA: TGTGCCAGCAGTTTAACCCGTAATGAAAAACTGTTTTTT
J: TRBJ1-1; size: -; V: TRBV5-1; D: TRBD1; CDR3: CASSFGWTGGNTEAFF; DNA: TGCGCCAGCAGCTTTGGCTGGACAGGGGGGAACACTGAAGCTTTCTTT
J: TRBJ2-7; size: -; V: TRBV9; D: -; CDR3: CASSPQTATYEQYF; DNA: TGTGCCAGCAGCCCCCAGACAGCGACCTACGAGCAGTACTTC
J: TRBJ2-7; size: -; V: TRBV4-1; D: -; CDR3: CASSQDLADSYEQYF; DNA: TGCGCCAGCAGCCAAGACCTAGCCGACTCCTACGAGCAGTACTTC
J: TRBJ2-5; size: -; V: TRBV5-5; D: -; CDR3: CASSFWGDETQYF; DNA: TGTGCCAGCAGCTTTTGGGGAGACGAGACCCAGTACTTC
J: TRBJ2-5; size: once; V: TRBV12-3/TRBV12-4; D: -; CDR3: CASGTGATETQYF; DNA: TGTGCCAGCGGGACGGGAGCAACGGAGACCCAGTACTTC
J: TRBJ2-1; size: -; V: TRBV5-1; D: TRBD1; CDR3: CASSLDGTERFF; DNA: TGCGCCAGCAGCTTGGACGGGACAGAGAGGTTCTTC
J: TRBJ2-1; size: -; V: TRBV3-1/TRBV3-2; D: -; CDR3: CASSQVGLAVEQFF; DNA: TGTGCCAGCAGCCAAGTAGGCCTAGCAGTAGAGCAGTTCTTC
J: TRBJ1-1; size: -; V: TRBV2; D: -; CDR3: CASSLGRIRWTEAFF; DNA: TGTGCCAGCAGCCTTGGACGGATAAGATGGACTGAAGCTTTCTTT
J: TRBJ2-7; size: -; V: TRBV3-1/TRBV3-2; D: TRBD1; CDR3: CASSQEGQGTYEQYF; DNA: TGTGCCAGCAGCCAAGAGGGACAGGGGACCTACGAGCAGTACTTC
J: TRBJ2-7; size: -; V: TRBV5-5; D: TRBD1; CDR3: CASTLGQGPYEQYF; DNA: TGTGCCAGCACCCTAGGACAGGGGCCCTACGAGCAGTACTTC
J: TRBJ1-1; size: -; V: TRBV7-8; D: -; CDR3: CASTLGREAFF; DNA: TGTGCCAGCACCTTGGGCAGGGAAGCTTTCTTT
J: TRBJ1-1; size: -; V: TRBV10-3; D: -; CDR3: CAISESVNTEAFF; DNA: TGTGCCATCAGTGAGTCGGTGAACACTGAAGCTTTCTTT
J: TRBJ1-1; size: -; V: TRBV12-3/TRBV12-4; D: -; CDR3: CASSFYANTEAFF; DNA: TGTGCCAGCAGTTTCTATGCGAACACTGAAGCTTTCTTT